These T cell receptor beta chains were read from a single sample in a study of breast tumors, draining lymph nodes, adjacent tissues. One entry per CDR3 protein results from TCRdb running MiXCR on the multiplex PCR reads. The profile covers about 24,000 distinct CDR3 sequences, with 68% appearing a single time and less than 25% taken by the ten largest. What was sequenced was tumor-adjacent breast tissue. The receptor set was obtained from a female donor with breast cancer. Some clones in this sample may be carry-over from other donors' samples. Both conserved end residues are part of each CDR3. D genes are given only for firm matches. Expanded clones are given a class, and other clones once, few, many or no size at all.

DNA: TGCGCCAGCAGCTTCGGACACGGAGACCAAAATTCACCCCTCCACTTT
CDR3: CASSFGHGDQNSPLHF
D: .
V: TRBV5-1
size: few
J: TRBJ1-6

DNA: TGTGCCATCAAGCACGGACAGGGGGCGGACACCGGGGAGCTGTTTTTT
CDR3: CAIKHGQGADTGELFF
D: TRBD1
V: TRBV10-3
size: .
J: TRBJ2-2

DNA: TGCGCCAGCAGCTCCCGACAGGGTCCCTACGAGCAGTACTTC
CDR3: CASSSRQGPYEQYF
D: TRBD1
V: TRBV5-1
size: once
J: TRBJ2-7

DNA: TGTGCCAGCAGCTTGGGGGGTTTGGGAGATACGCAGTATTTT
CDR3: CASSLGGLGDTQYF
D: .
V: TRBV7-2
size: medium-sized
J: TRBJ2-3

DNA: TGTGCCAGCAGCTCCCTGGATGGCTACACCTTC
CDR3: CASSSLDGYTF
D: .
V: TRBV11-1
size: few
J: TRBJ1-2

DNA: TGCAGTGCTAGAGAGCAGGGGCGTGGCGAGCAGTACTTC
CDR3: CSAREQGRGEQYF
D: .
V: TRBV20-1
size: .
J: TRBJ2-7

DNA: TGTGCCAGCAGCCCAAGACAAGGGAGTGAAAAACTGTTTTTT
CDR3: CASSPRQGSEKLFF
D: .
V: TRBV7-9
size: .
J: TRBJ1-4

DNA: TGTGCCAGCGCTACAGGGGAGATAGGCGAGCAGTACTTC
CDR3: CASATGEIGEQYF
D: TRBD1
V: TRBV2
size: medium-sized
J: TRBJ2-7

DNA: TGTGCCTCACGGGACAGGGTCACTGAAGCTTTCTTT
CDR3: CASRDRVTEAFF
D: TRBD1
V: TRBV19
size: .
J: TRBJ1-1

DNA: TGTGCCACCAGTGATACCCGGGAAACGCAGTATTTT
CDR3: CATSDTRETQYF
D: .
V: TRBV24-1
size: .
J: TRBJ2-3

DNA: TGCAGCGTGGACCGCAACAGGGATAGTGGCTACACCTTC
CDR3: CSVDRNRDSGYTF
D: .
V: TRBV29-1
size: medium-sized
J: TRBJ1-2

DNA: TGTGCCAGCAGCATCCACGACAGCCCCTACGAGCAGTACTTC
CDR3: CASSIHDSPYEQYF
D: .
V: TRBV7-9
size: .
J: TRBJ2-7

DNA: TGTGCCACCAGCAGAGATCGGGGCGAACTAGCGGGACACAATGAGCAGTTCTTC
CDR3: CATSRDRGELAGHNEQFF
D: TRBD2
V: TRBV15
size: .
J: TRBJ2-1

DNA: TGTGCCAGCAGCGTAAAGTGGACTAGCGCCGAGCAGTACTTC
CDR3: CASSVKWTSAEQYF
D: TRBD2
V: TRBV9
size: .
J: TRBJ2-7

DNA: TGTGCCAGCAGTCGACAGGGCGGCACCGGGGAGCTGTTTTTT
CDR3: CASSRQGGTGELFF
D: TRBD1
V: TRBV6-4
size: .
J: TRBJ2-2

DNA: TGCAGTGCTGTTAGGGATGGCTACACCTTC
CDR3: CSAVRDGYTF
D: .
V: TRBV20-1
size: medium-sized
J: TRBJ1-2

DNA: TGCGCCAGCAGCTTGTTGGCGGGACCCTACAATGAGCAGTTCTTC
CDR3: CASSLLAGPYNEQFF
D: .
V: TRBV5-1
size: once
J: TRBJ2-1

DNA: TGTGCCAGCAGCGAGACTAGCGGGACCCTAATTAAGCAGTTCTTC
CDR3: CASSETSGTLIKQFF
D: TRBD2
V: TRBV9
size: .
J: TRBJ2-1

DNA: TGTGCCAGTAGTATCTTAGCGGGAGACGGGGAGCTGTTTTTT
CDR3: CASSILAGDGELFF
D: TRBD2
V: TRBV19
size: medium-sized
J: TRBJ2-2

DNA: TGCGCCAGCAGCCCAAGCCCAGGGAAGCAGCAGTACTTC
CDR3: CASSPSPGKQQYF
D: .
V: TRBV5-1
size: few
J: TRBJ2-7

DNA: TGTGCCAGCAGTGAAGTTTCGGGCAGGGACTATGGCTACACCTTC
CDR3: CASSEVSGRDYGYTF
D: .
V: TRBV6-1
size: .
J: TRBJ1-2

DNA: TGTGCCAGCAGCTTCAGCACGGACAGGGCGGATGGCTACACCTTC
CDR3: CASSFSTDRADGYTF
D: TRBD1
V: TRBV7-9
size: .
J: TRBJ1-2

DNA: TGCAGTGCTAGGTGGGCTCGGGGCGGGAGCGGAGATACGCAGTATTTT
CDR3: CSARWARGGSGDTQYF
D: TRBD2
V: TRBV20-1
size: .
J: TRBJ2-3

DNA: TGTGCCAGCAGCTTTGTGGGGGGACCGAGTAATTCACCCCTCCACTTT
CDR3: CASSFVGGPSNSPLHF
D: .
V: TRBV5-8
size: .
J: TRBJ1-6

DNA: TGTGCCAGCTCACGAGGCGTCGATTCACCCCTCCACTTT
CDR3: CASSRGVDSPLHF
D: .
V: TRBV18
size: .
J: TRBJ1-6

DNA: TGCAGTAAGACAGGGACAGATACGCAGTATTTT
CDR3: CSKTGTDTQYF
D: TRBD1
V: TRBV20-1
size: .
J: TRBJ2-3

DNA: TGCAGCGTTCGATCCGGCTATAGGGAGACCCAGTACTTC
CDR3: CSVRSGYRETQYF
D: .
V: TRBV29-1
size: .
J: TRBJ2-5

DNA: TGTGCCAGCAGCACGGACAGCCTCACTAACTATGGCTACACCTTC
CDR3: CASSTDSLTNYGYTF
D: .
V: TRBV7-3
size: few
J: TRBJ1-2

DNA: TGCGCCAGCAGCCGGGTGGGGGAGGCGCAGTACTTC
CDR3: CASSRVGEAQYF
D: .
V: TRBV5-1
size: .
J: TRBJ2-7

DNA: TGCGCCAGCAGCCCTACAGGGACCACCGGGGAGCTGTTTTTT
CDR3: CASSPTGTTGELFF
D: .
V: TRBV5-1
size: medium-sized
J: TRBJ2-2

DNA: TGTGCCAGCAGCCAAGGCCCCGGGGGCGGGAGCTCCTACAATGAGCAGTTCTTC
CDR3: CASSQGPGGGSSYNEQFF
D: .
V: TRBV4-2
size: .
J: TRBJ2-1